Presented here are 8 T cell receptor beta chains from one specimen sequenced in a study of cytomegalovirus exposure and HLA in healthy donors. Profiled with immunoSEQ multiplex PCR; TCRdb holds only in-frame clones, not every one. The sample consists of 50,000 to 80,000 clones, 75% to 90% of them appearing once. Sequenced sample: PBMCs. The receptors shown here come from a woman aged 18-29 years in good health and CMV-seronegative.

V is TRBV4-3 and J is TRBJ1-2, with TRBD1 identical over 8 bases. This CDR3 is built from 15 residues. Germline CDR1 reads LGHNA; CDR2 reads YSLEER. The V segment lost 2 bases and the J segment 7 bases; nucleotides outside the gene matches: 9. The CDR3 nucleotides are TGCGCCAGCAGCCAACATGGGGAGACAGGGGCTGGCTACACCTTC. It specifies CASSQHGETGAGYTF.

Here the CDR3 reads CASSTTGGKNIQYF. In DNA form, the CDR3 reads TGTGCCAGCAGCACGACAGGCGGCAAAAACATTCAGTACTTC. The V call is TRBV7-3, the J call TRBJ2-4, with D possibly being TRBD1 (6 bases). Germline values: CDR1 SGHTA, CDR2 FQGTGA. Trimming removed 5 bases from V and 3 bases from J, with 11 bases in between. The CDR3 length is 14 residues.

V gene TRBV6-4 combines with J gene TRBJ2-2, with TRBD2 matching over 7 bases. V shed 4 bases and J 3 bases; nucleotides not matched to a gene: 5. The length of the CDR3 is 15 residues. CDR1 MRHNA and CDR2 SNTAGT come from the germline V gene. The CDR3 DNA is TGTGCCAGCAGTGGGGCGGGAGCCGACACCGGGGAGCTGTTTTTT. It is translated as CASSGAGADTGELFF.

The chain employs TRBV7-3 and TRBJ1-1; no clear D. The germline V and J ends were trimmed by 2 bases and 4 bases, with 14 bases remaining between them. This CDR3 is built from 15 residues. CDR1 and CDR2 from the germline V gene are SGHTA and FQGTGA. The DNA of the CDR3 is TGTGCCAGCAGCTTAGAGGGCCTGCTGCCCACTGAAGCTTTCTTT. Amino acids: CASSLEGLLPTEAFF.

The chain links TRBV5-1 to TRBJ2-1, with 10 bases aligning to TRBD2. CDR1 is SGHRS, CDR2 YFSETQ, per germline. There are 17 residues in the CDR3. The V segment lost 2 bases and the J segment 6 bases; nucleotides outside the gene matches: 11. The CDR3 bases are TGCGCCAGCAGCTTTGGCCTAGCGGGAGACATGGGCAATGAGCAGTTCTTC. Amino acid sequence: CASSFGLAGDMGNEQFF.

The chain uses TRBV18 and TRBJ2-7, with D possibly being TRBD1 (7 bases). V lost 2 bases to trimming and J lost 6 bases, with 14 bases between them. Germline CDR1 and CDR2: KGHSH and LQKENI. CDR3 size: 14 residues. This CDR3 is CASSPSAGGGEQYF. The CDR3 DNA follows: TGTGCCAGCTCACCATCAGCAGGGGGAGGCGAGCAGTACTTC.

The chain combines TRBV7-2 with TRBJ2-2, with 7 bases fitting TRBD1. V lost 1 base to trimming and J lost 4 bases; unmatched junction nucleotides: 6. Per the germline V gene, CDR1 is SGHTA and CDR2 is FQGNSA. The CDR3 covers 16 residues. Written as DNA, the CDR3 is TGTGCCAGCAGCTTAGAGGGGGCCGGGGTCACCGGGGAGCTGTTTTTT. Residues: CASSLEGAGVTGELFF.

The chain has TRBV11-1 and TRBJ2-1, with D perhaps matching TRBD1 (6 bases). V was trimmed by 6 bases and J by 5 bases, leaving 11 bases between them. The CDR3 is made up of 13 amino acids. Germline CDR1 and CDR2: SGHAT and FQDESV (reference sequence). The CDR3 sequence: CASSPDRNNEQFF. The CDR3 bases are TGTGCCAGCAGTCCTGACAGGAACAATGAGCAGTTCTTC.